The 28 T cell receptor beta chains presented below share a single source sample, sequenced in a study of cytomegalovirus exposure and HLA in healthy donors. PCR used 60 Vbeta primers and 13 Jbeta primers. Some clones are missing from TCRdb's copy, which holds only in-frame ones; the method was immunoSEQ multiplex PCR. The profile covers 150,000 or so clones, with around 82% appearing a single time and around 7% taken by the ten largest. The sample was PBMCs. These receptors originate from a woman between 50 and 59 years old in good health and CMV-seropositive.

The chain joins TRBV10-3 to TRBJ2-6; the D gene is possibly TRBD1 (6 bases). Trimming cost V 3 bases and J 0 bases, with 6 bases left between them. This CDR3 spans 15 amino acids. The germline V gene encodes CDR1 ENHRY and CDR2 SYGVKD. The CDR3 here is CAISDRGSGANVLTF. The CDR3 nucleotides read TGTGCCATCAGTGACAGGGGCTCTGGGGCCAACGTCCTGACTTTC.

The V call is TRBV30, the J call TRBJ1-5, with D hard to call. The CDR3 has 14 residues. The germline gives CDR1 GTSNPN, CDR2 SVGIG (reference sequence). V lost 4 bases, J lost 7 bases, and 17 bases lay in between. The chain's CDR3 is CAWISTGYRQPQHF. CDR3 sequence (DNA): TGTGCCTGGATTTCGACCGGGTATAGACAGCCCCAGCATTTT.

This chain links TRBV25-1 with TRBJ2-7; D uncertain. The CDR3 extends over 11 amino acids. V was pared by 4 bases and J by 4 bases, with 5 bases between. The germline V gene has CDR1 MGHDK and CDR2 SYGVNS. CDR3 DNA: TGTGCCAGCAGTGGTCGTTACGAGCAGTACTTC. This gives the protein CASSGRYEQYF.

The V and J genes are TRBV20-1 and TRBJ2-7; D is unclear. The CDR3 contains 11 residues. V was shortened by 3 bases and J by 4 bases, with 7 bases between the two germline ends. Germline V gene sequence: CDR1 DFQATT, CDR2 SNEGSKA (reference sequence). The CDR3 DNA sequence: TGCAGTGCTAGTTCGTTGTACGAGCAGTACTTC. Translated: CSASSLYEQYF.

The chain couples TRBV27 to TRBJ2-1; 10 nucleotides match TRBD2. The germline V gene encodes CDR1 MNHEY and CDR2 SMNVEV (reference sequence). The CDR3 is made up of 16 amino acids. V trimming: 1 base; J trimming: 6 bases; junction bases outside the gene matches: 6. The CDR3 region has the DNA TGTGCCAGCAGTTTATATAGCCTAGCGGGGGTCAATGAGCAGTTCTTC. Translation gives CASSLYSLAGVNEQFF.

About this clone: Its ends do not fully match the called genes, so a read error is possible. The CDR3 nucleotides are TGTGCCAGCAGCCGTACAGGGCCCTACGGGCAGTACTTC. This encodes CASSRTGPYGQYF. This chain uses TRBV5-6 with TRBJ2-7, with a tentative D call TRBD1 (6 bases). Germline V gene data show CDR1 as SGHDT and CDR2 as YYEEEE. The CDR3 is 13 amino acids.

J is TRBJ1-1 and V is TRBV11-2, with 7 bases lining up with TRBD1. From germline, CDR1 is SGHAT and CDR2 FQNNGV. The CDR3 loop spans 13 amino acids. V gave up 6 bases and J gave up 6 bases; unmatched junction bases: 7. CDR3 amino acids: CASSQQGIAEAFF. The CDR3 DNA reads as TGTGCCAGCAGTCAACAGGGGATCGCTGAAGCTTTCTTT.

The chain carries TRBV19 and TRBJ1-5, with D possibly being TRBD1 (6 bases). CDR3 size: 15 residues. With 6 bases removed from V and 4 bases from J, the gap between germline ends came to 16 bases. Germline loops: CDR1 LNHDA, CDR2 SQIVND (reference sequence). The CDR3 loop is CASRQQGSANQPQHF. Written as DNA, the CDR3 is TGTGCCAGTAGACAACAGGGATCCGCAAATCAGCCCCAGCATTTT.

The chain recombines TRBV10-3 with TRBJ2-1, with 13 nucleotides matching TRBD2. CDR1 ENHRY and CDR2 SYGVKD come from the germline V gene. V was clipped by 4 bases and J by 7 bases; unmatched bases: 16. The length of the CDR3 is 19 residues. The CDR3 reads CAISGAPTSGGAASNEQFF. The CDR3 nucleotides are TGTGCCATCAGTGGAGCCCCTACTAGCGGGGGGGCCGCGTCGAATGAGCAGTTCTTC.

The genes are TRBV5-1 and TRBJ1-3; the match to TRBD1 covers 7 bases. This CDR3 spans 15 amino acids. The germline gives CDR1 SGHRS, CDR2 YFSETQ. V was clipped by 0 bases and J by 8 bases; unmatched bases: 8. The CDR3 coding sequence is TGCGCCAGCAGCTTGGAGGGAAACAGGGGCCACACCATATATTTT. Its protein product is CASSLEGNRGHTIYF.

This clone appeared once. The chain recombines TRBV6-1 with TRBJ2-7; the D gene is possibly TRBD2 (6 bases). Trimming removed 6 bases at V and 6 bases at J, with 21 bases between. CDR1 MNHNS and CDR2 SASEGT come from the germline V gene. CDR3 length equals 15 residues. The CDR3 sequence: CASRRAGSELREQYF. The CDR3 nucleotides are TGTGCCAGCAGAAGGGCGGGGAGCGAATTACGCGAGCAGTACTTC.

This rearrangement joins TRBV18 to TRBJ2-2; 7 bases align to TRBD1. V was pared by 5 bases and J by 0 bases, with 3 bases of the junction left unmatched. The CDR3 loop spans 15 amino acids. Germline V gives CDR1 KGHSH, CDR2 LQKENI. For the CDR3, the DNA is TGTGCCAGCTCATCCGGACAGGCGAACACCGGGGAGCTGTTTTTT. Translating it yields CASSSGQANTGELFF. Based on the CDR3 plus reference TRBV18 and TRBJ2-2, the full variable domain is NAGVMQNPRHLVRRRGQEARLRCSPMKGHSHVYWYRQLPEEGLKFMVYLQKENIIDESGMPKERFSAEFPKEGPSILRIQQVVRGDSAAYFCASSSGQANTGELFFGEGSRLTVL.

This clone has just one count. The V call is TRBV6-1, the J call TRBJ2-5, with TRBD1 as a possible D gene (6 bases). The CDR3 extends over 15 amino acids. Germline-derived CDR1 and CDR2 are MNHNS and SASEGT. V lost 3 bases, J lost 4 bases, and 15 bases lay in between. This chain's CDR3 is CASSDQGNFGETQYF. CDR3 DNA: TGTGCCAGCAGTGACCAGGGGAATTTCGGAGAGACCCAGTACTTC.

The genes are TRBV21-1 and TRBJ1-1. TRBV21-1 is a pseudogene. The CDR3 is 14 amino acids. CDR3 coding DNA: TGTGCCAGCAGCAAAGAAGGGAGAAACACTGAAGCTTTCTTT. Its protein is CASSKEGRNTEAFF.

The rearrangement joins TRBV6-1 to TRBJ1-2; TRBD1 aligns across 8 bases. The germline gives CDR1 MNHNS, CDR2 SASEGT. V was clipped by 6 bases and J by 2 bases; unmatched bases: 5. The CDR3 has 14 residues. The CDR3, as DNA: TGTGCCAGCAGGCCTGGGACAGGCAACTATGGCTACACCTTC. This codes for CASRPGTGNYGYTF.

This clone appeared a single time. The gene calls are TRBV2 and TRBJ1-4; 8 bases map to TRBD1. This CDR3 region has 14 residues. J was trimmed by 7 bases and V by 6 bases; bases with no gene match: 7. From germline, CDR1 is SNHLY and CDR2 FYNNEI. Here the CDR3 reads CASRIQGGGEKLFF. CDR3 DNA sequence: TGTGCCAGCAGGATACAGGGGGGAGGTGAAAAACTGTTTTTT.

The CDR3 is CASSQGLLAGGYEQYF. The CDR3 DNA sequence: TGCGCCAGCAGCCAAGGGTTGCTAGCGGGGGGCTACGAGCAGTACTTC. The chain employs TRBV4-1 and TRBJ2-7; 11 nucleotides match TRBD2. The CDR3 runs to 16 residues. After removal of 1 base from V and 3 bases from J, the junction contained 5 bases not matched to a gene. CDR1 and CDR2 from the germline V gene are MGHRA and YSYEKL.

This chain uses TRBV11-2 with TRBJ1-6, with D uncertain. CDR1 and CDR2 (germline): SGHAT, FQNNGV. The CDR3 length is 13 residues. The ends were cut back, 1 base at V and 10 bases at J, with 8 bases in the middle. CDR3: CASSLAEESPLHF. The CDR3 DNA is TGTGCCAGCAGCTTAGCAGAGGAGTCACCCCTCCACTTT.

This clone has a single count. The chain recombines TRBV19 with TRBJ1-5; tentatively, D is TRBD1 (5 bases). The germline V and J ends were trimmed by 7 bases and 6 bases, with 10 bases remaining between them. Germline V gives CDR1 LNHDA, CDR2 SQIVND (reference sequence). CDR3 length: 12 residues. Here the CDR3 DNA reads TGTGCCAGTACTTTAGGGGCTCAGCCCCAGCATTTT. This encodes CASTLGAQPQHF.

The chain has TRBV6-1 and TRBJ1-4; D perhaps matches TRBD1 (5 bases). Germline V gene sequence: CDR1 MNHNS, CDR2 SASEGT. Trimming pared 6 bases from V and 7 bases from J, leaving 9 bases between. The CDR3 covers 12 residues. CDR3 nucleotide sequence: TGTGCCAGCAGGGGGCTTACTGAAAAACTGTTTTTT. It specifies CASRGLTEKLFF.

This chain joins TRBV5-1 and TRBJ2-3; D is perhaps TRBD1 (6 bases). The ends were cut back, 0 bases at V and 2 bases at J, with 10 bases in the middle. Germline values: CDR1 SGHRS, CDR2 YFSETQ. The CDR3 runs 15 residues. Written as DNA, the CDR3 is TGCGCCAGCAGCTTGGAGGGGGTACACACAGATACGCAGTATTTT. Translation gives CASSLEGVHTDTQYF.

This rearrangement joins TRBV29-1 to TRBJ2-2; possibly TRBD1 for D (5 bases). Per the germline V gene, CDR1 is SQVTM and CDR2 is ANQGSEA. This CDR3 has 13 residues. Trimming removed 7 bases from V and 6 bases from J, with 15 bases in between. The CDR3 sequence: CSAEQGGAGELFF. The CDR3 DNA follows: TGCAGCGCAGAGCAGGGTGGGGCCGGGGAGCTGTTTTTT.

V usage is TRBV29-1 and J usage is TRBJ2-1; TRBD1 is a possible D gene (6 bases). The germline V gene has CDR1 SQVTM and CDR2 ANQGSEA. The ends were cut back, 3 bases at V and 6 bases at J, with 21 bases in the middle. The CDR3 extends over 16 amino acids. DNA for the CDR3: TGCAGCGTTGAGGGCGGGCCCAGGGGCCCCGTCAATGAGCAGTTCTTC. It translates to CSVEGGPRGPVNEQFF.

The chain is built from TRBV5-1 and TRBJ1-4; no firm D call. Trimming stripped 4 bases from V and 0 bases from J, with 13 bases between. Per the germline V gene, CDR1 is SGHRS and CDR2 is YFSETQ. The CDR3 is 16 residues long. As DNA, the CDR3 is TGCGCCAGCAGCCGCGAGGGCTGGCCAACTAATGAAAAACTGTTTTTT. It specifies CASSREGWPTNEKLFF.

The chain carries TRBV14 and TRBJ1-6; the match to TRBD1 covers 8 bases. The CDR3 spans 15 residues. Per the germline V gene, CDR1 is SGHDN and CDR2 is FVKESK. Losses at the gene ends were 5 bases for V and 3 bases for J; bases not matched to a gene: 3. The CDR3 spells CASSAGQGYNSPLHF. CDR3 DNA: TGTGCCAGCAGCGCAGGACAGGGCTATAATTCACCCCTCCACTTT. Full variable domain (rest looked up from reference TRBV14 and TRBJ1-6): EAGVTQFPSHSVIEKGQTVTLRCDPISGHDNLYWYRRVMGKEIKFLLHFVKESKQDESGMPNNRFLAERTGGTYSTLKVQPAELEDSGVYFCASSAGQGYNSPLHFGNGTRLTVT.

This rearrangement joins TRBV30 to TRBJ2-3, with 11 positions matching TRBD2. The CDR3 consists of 15 residues. CDR1 is GTSNPN, CDR2 SVGIG, per germline (reference sequence). V shed 4 bases, J shed 5 bases, and the junction held 8 bases outside the gene matches. CDR3 sequence reads: CAWKRNSGGGDTQYF. CDR3 DNA sequence: TGTGCCTGGAAACGGAATAGCGGGGGGGGAGATACGCAGTATTTT.

The chain links TRBV6-1 to TRBJ2-7, with 8 bases matching TRBD1. Germline loops: CDR1 MNHNS, CDR2 SASEGT. The CDR3 length is 13 residues. V was clipped by 9 bases and J by 1 base; unmatched bases: 5. The DNA of the CDR3 is TGTGCCAGTTCGACAGGGGCATCCTACGAGCAGTACTTC. Protein product: CASSTGASYEQYF.

The genes are TRBV6-6 and TRBJ2-3; D unclear. The CDR3 is made up of 13 amino acids. Germline V lookup: CDR1 MNHNY, CDR2 SVGAGI (reference sequence). V was pared by 0 bases and J by 5 bases, with 6 bases between. For the CDR3, the DNA is TGTGCCAGCAGTTACTCGAGCCGAGATACGCAGTATTTT. This codes for CASSYSSRDTQYF.